A single sample gave rise to the 3 T cell receptor beta chains below, sequenced in a study of T cells in Graves' hyperthyroidism and ophthalmopathy. RNA transcripts were the template for amplifying TCR beta CDR3 regions. During a first-round RT-PCR of the TCR CDR3, the HTBI primer set was used. TCRdb re-called the multiplex PCR reads through MiXCR, storing one row per CDR3 protein. The sample consists of roughly 570,000 distinct CDR3 sequences, 40% to 55% of them appearing once. The material sequenced was peripheral blood or thyroid tissue (not recorded which). The source is a young woman with Graves' hyperthyroidism.

V usage is TRBV7-3 and J usage is TRBJ2-1; D may be TRBD1 or TRBD2 (6 bases each). V was shortened by 5 bases and J by 3 bases, with 17 bases between the two germline ends. From germline, CDR1 is SGHTA and CDR2 FQGTGA. This CDR3 spans 16 amino acids. The chain's CDR3 is CASSKGGLPHYNEQFF. DNA of the CDR3: TGTGCCAGCAGCAAGGGGGGTCTGCCCCACTACAATGAGCAGTTCTTC. The complete variable domain, with remaining parts taken from reference TRBV7-3 and TRBJ2-1, reads GAGVSQTPSNKVTEKGKYVELRCDPISGHTALYWYRQSLGQGPEFLIYFQGTGAADDSGLPNDRFFAVRPEGSVSTLKIQRTERGDSAVYLCASSKGGLPHYNEQFFGPGTRLTVL.

This chain joins TRBV7-2 and TRBJ2-7, with TRBD2 identical over 12 bases. Germline values: CDR1 SGHTA, CDR2 FQGNSA. V lost 6 bases and J lost 3; bases outside the gene matches: 9. The CDR3 covers 16 residues. The CDR3 region has the DNA TGTGCCAGCAGTCTCCTAGCGGGAGGGCCTGTCTACGAGCAGTACTTC. It yields the protein CASSLLAGGPVYEQYF.

This clonotype appeared a few times. V and J are TRBV15 and TRBJ2-2, with 8 bases identical to TRBD2. The CDR3 sequence is 16 residues long. Germline CDR1 and CDR2: LNHNV and YYDKDF (reference sequence). V shed 2 bases, J shed 3 bases, and the junction held 5 bases outside the gene matches. The CDR3 spells CATSRFGRADTGELFF. The CDR3 bases are TGTGCCACCAGCAGATTCGGGAGGGCCGACACCGGGGAGCTGTTTTTT.